The source of this T cell receptor (beta chain) is a study of blood T cells in healthy people across ages. Study observations and caveats: Getting older went along with TCR beta diversity per million T cells dropping roughly linearly. Aged donors had fewer naive CD4+ cells and lower diversity than long-lived donors.

The use of a sample-barcoded 5' primer and a J-beta primer mix characterized a second PCR of about 6 to 12 cycles. A single record per CDR3 protein comes from TCRdb applying MiXCR to the 5' RACE reads. The profile shows about 670,000 distinct CDR3 sequences, 40% to 65% of them singletons. In this sample, this clonotype turned up many times. What it binds is unknown. A much more abundant neighbour one base away suggests this may be a read error. V shed 4 bases and J shed 11 bases, with 17 bases lying between them. The germline V gene encodes CDR1 MNHEY and CDR2 SVGAGI. The CDR3 totals 13 residues. The sequence came from a woman of 80 years or more in good health. The chain joins TRBV6-5 to TRBJ2-5; no reliable D call. The source material was blood. The CDR3 coding sequence is TGTGCCAGCAGTTTAGGAACAGCAAATGAGCAGTACTTC. Its protein product is CASSLGTANEQYF.